This TCR beta chain was sequenced in a study of T cell responses to AZD1222 COVID-19 vaccine. Study results and limitations: Regions 160-218 and 743-854 held dominance among vaccine-associated CD4 TCRs, which spanned spike.

The length of the CDR3 is 13 residues. Trimming took off 3 bases at V and 0 bases at J, with 5 bases between the two ends. Libraries were prepared by immunoSEQ multiplex PCR; TCRdb keeps only in-frame clonotypes and omits some of them. Of 100,000 to 120,000 clones in the sample, 88% were seen once. A remark on this clone: What it binds is not known.

This TCR came from an adult in good health. The chain carries TRBV12-3 or TRBV12-4 and TRBJ1-2; no reliable D call. This specimen was peripheral blood, taken on day 0 of AZD1222 vaccination. The DNA of the CDR3 is TGTGCCAGCAGTTTGGGAACTAACTATGGCTACACCTTC. This gives the protein CASSLGTNYGYTF.